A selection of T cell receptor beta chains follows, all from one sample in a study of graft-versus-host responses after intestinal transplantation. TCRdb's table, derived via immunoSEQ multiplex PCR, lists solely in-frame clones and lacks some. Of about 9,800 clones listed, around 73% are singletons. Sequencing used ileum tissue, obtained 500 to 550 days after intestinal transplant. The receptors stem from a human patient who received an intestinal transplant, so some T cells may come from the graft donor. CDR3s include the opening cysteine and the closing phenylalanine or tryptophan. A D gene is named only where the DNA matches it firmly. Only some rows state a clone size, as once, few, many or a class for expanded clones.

CASSDSRLAGPREQYF	TGCGCCAGCAGTGATTCGCGACTAGCGGGACCGCGGGAGCAGTACTTC	TRBJ2-7	TRBV10-1	TRBD2	.
CASSADRGSQPQHF	TGTGCCAGCAGTGCCGACAGGGGGAGTCAGCCCCAGCATTTT	TRBJ1-5	TRBV27	TRBD1	.
CASSYLYPGRNYEQYF	TGTGCCAGCAGTTACCTCTATCCGGGACGGAACTACGAGCAGTACTTC	TRBJ2-7	TRBV6-5	.	.
CARSFPPSPPGTYEQYF	TGTGCCCGCAGCTTCCCCCCCTCCCCTCCTGGAACCTACGAGCAGTACTTC	TRBJ2-7	TRBV11-3	.	.
CASSPKTGQTTDTRYF	TGTGCCAGCAGCCCTAAGACAGGGCAGACCACAGATACGCGGTATTTT	TRBJ2-3	TRBV11-2	TRBD1	.
CASSLEGVSSYEQYF	TGTGCCAGCAGCTTAGAGGGGGTTTCCTCCTACGAGCAGTACTTC	TRBJ2-7	TRBV7-2	.	.
CASNVRVGSPLHF	TGTGCCAGCAACGTGAGGGTAGGCTCACCCCTCCACTTT	TRBJ1-6	TRBV7-2	.	.
CASSVSGSSNEQFF	TGTGCCAGCAGCGTTAGCGGGAGCTCTAATGAGCAGTTCTTC	TRBJ2-1	TRBV9	TRBD2	.
CASSRSGSQADTQYF	TGTGCCAGCAGCCGTAGCGGGAGTCAGGCAGATACGCAGTATTTT	TRBJ2-3	TRBV14	TRBD2	once
CSVAGAGGLRYGYTF	TGCAGCGTTGCCGGGGCAGGGGGTTTGAGATATGGCTACACCTTC	TRBJ1-2	TRBV29-1	TRBD1	.
CASSVGGAHGYTF	TGTGCCAGCAGCGTAGGGGGGGCGCACGGCTACACCTTC	TRBJ1-2	TRBV9	.	.
CASSEFSGGAYEQYF	TGTGCCAGCAGTGAATTTAGCGGGGGGGCCTACGAGCAGTACTTC	TRBJ2-7	TRBV6-1	TRBD2	few
CASSLYGAYGYTF	TGTGCCAGCAGCCTTTACGGGGCCTATGGCTACACCTTC	TRBJ1-2	TRBV14	.	.
CASTSVTDQPQHF	TGTGCCAGCACGTCGGTAACGGATCAGCCCCAGCATTTT	TRBJ1-5	TRBV2	.	.
CASSFKTGTGHNEQFF	TGCGCCAGCAGCTTTAAGACCGGGACAGGCCACAATGAGCAGTTCTTC	TRBJ2-1	TRBV5-1	TRBD1	.
CASSPDRGTLTDTQYF	TGTGCCAGCAGTCCGGACAGGGGGACCCTCACAGATACGCAGTATTTT	TRBJ2-3	TRBV28	TRBD1	few
CASSLPPGVGNTIYF	TGTGCCAGCAGCTTACCTCCAGGGGTCGGAAACACCATATATTTT	TRBJ1-3	TRBV7-9	.	few
CASRLSGEGRVAQHF	TGCGCCAGCAGACTCTCCGGGGAGGGGCGGGTTGCCCAGCATTTT	TRBJ1-5	TRBV4-3	.	few
CAWSPGLAGVETQYF	TGTGCCTGGAGCCCTGGGTTAGCGGGAGTGGAGACCCAGTACTTC	TRBJ2-5	TRBV30	TRBD2	once
CASSEDQGAGQPQHF	TGTGCCAGCAGCGAAGACCAGGGGGCAGGACAGCCCCAGCATTTT	TRBJ1-5	TRBV7-8	TRBD1	.
CASSMTSGRNTQYF	TGCGCCAGCAGCATGACTAGCGGGAGGAATACGCAGTATTTT	TRBJ2-3	TRBV5-1	TRBD2	.
CASSVRDSSYNSPLHF	TGCGCCAGCAGCGTTCGGGACAGCTCCTATAATTCACCCCTCCACTTT	TRBJ1-6	TRBV5-1	TRBD1	once
CASSYGTASTEAFF	TGTGCCAGCAGCTACGGGACGGCGAGCACTGAAGCTTTCTTT	TRBJ1-1	TRBV5-4	.	.
CASSFGGQETQYF	TGTGCCAGCAGCTTCGGGGGGCAGGAGACCCAGTACTTC	TRBJ2-5	TRBV5-4	.	.
CASSQTSGRAVKGNEQFF	TGTGCCAGCAGCCAAACTAGCGGGAGGGCCGTCAAGGGCAATGAGCAGTTCTTC	TRBJ2-1	TRBV11-2	TRBD2	once
CASSYSHQPQHF	TGTGCCAGCAGTTACTCCCATCAGCCCCAGCATTTT	TRBJ1-5	TRBV6-6	.	few
CASSLGGTGRARETQYF	TGTGCCAGCAGCCTAGGCGGAACGGGGAGGGCCCGAGAGACCCAGTACTTC	TRBJ2-5	TRBV7-9	TRBD2	few
CASSQDTGISSYEQYF	TGCGCCAGCAGCCAAGATACCGGGATAAGCTCCTACGAGCAGTACTTC	TRBJ2-7	TRBV4-3	.	.
CASSYRAGTWEQYF	TGTGCCAGCAGTTACAGGGCCGGGACCTGGGAGCAGTACTTC	TRBJ2-5	TRBV6-5	.	.
CASSVLGSIANYGYTF	TGTGCCAGCAGTGTCCTCGGATCGATAGCTAACTATGGCTACACCTTC	TRBJ1-2	TRBV6-1	.	.
CASSYRGETQYF	TGTGCCAGCAGTTACCGGGGAGAGACCCAGTACTTC	TRBJ2-5	TRBV6-5	.	.
CASSASGSTEAFF	TGTGCCAGCAGTGCGTCAGGGAGCACTGAAGCTTTCTTT	TRBJ1-1	TRBV2	.	few
CASSRNYEQYF	TGTGCCAGCAGCCGAAACTACGAGCAGTACTTC	TRBJ2-7	TRBV5-4	.	.
CASSPGEGIMAEAFF	TGTGCCAGCAGCCCCGGGGAGGGGATCATGGCTGAAGCTTTCTTT	TRBJ1-1	TRBV7-9	.	once
CASPGRGQYNSPLHF	TGTGCCAGCCCAGGCCGGGGACAATATAATTCACCCCTCCACTTT	TRBJ1-6	TRBV21-1	.	.
CASSMRGPPYEQYF	TGTGCCAGTAGTATGAGGGGTCCCCCCTACGAGCAGTACTTC	TRBJ2-7	TRBV19	.	.
CASSVKIRETRTSGGQSTDTQYF	TGTGCCAGCAGCGTAAAGATCCGGGAAACCAGGACTAGCGGGGGGCAAAGCACAGATACGCAGTATTTT	TRBJ2-3	TRBV9	TRBD2	.
CAGGGLREQYF	TGTGCCGGGGGGGGTCTCCGGGAGCAGTACTTC	TRBJ2-5	TRBV6-1	TRBD2	.
CASSLGRAVYEQYF	TGTGCCAGCAGCCTGGGGAGGGCTGTCTACGAGCAGTACTTC	TRBJ2-7	TRBV7-2	TRBD2	.
CASRRLAGGYNEQFF	TGTGCCAGCAGGAGACTAGCGGGAGGTTACAATGAGCAGTTCTTC	TRBJ2-1	TRBV27	TRBD2	few
CASSLLATGELFF	TGTGCCAGCAGCTTACTAGCCACCGGGGAGCTGTTTTTT	TRBJ2-2	TRBV7-9	.	.
CASGSALGTGRYTF	TGTGCTAGTGGTTCGGCTCTAGGGACAGGGCGCTACACCTTC	TRBJ1-2	TRBV12-5	TRBD1	.
CASSSDSTNTEAFF	TGCGCCAGCAGCTCGGACAGTACGAACACTGAAGCTTTCTTT	TRBJ1-1	TRBV5-1	.	.
CASSLGPEQFF	TGTGCCAGCAGCTTAGGCCCTGAGCAGTTCTTC	TRBJ2-1	TRBV7-2	.	once
CASSSGREKDTQYF	TGTGCCAGCAGCAGCGGCAGGGAAAAAGATACGCAGTATTTT	TRBJ2-3	TRBV7-2	.	.
CASSPSSGGSYEQYF	TGTGCCAGCAGCCCGTCCAGCGGGGGTTCCTACGAGCAGTACTTC	TRBJ2-7	TRBV7-6	TRBD2	.
CASSKEGQGSTGELFF	TGTGCCAGCAGCAAAGAGGGACAGGGGTCCACCGGGGAGCTGTTTTTT	TRBJ2-2	TRBV21-1	.	.
CASSFGGKQETQYF	TGTGCCAGCAGCTTCGGCGGGAAACAAGAGACCCAGTACTTC	TRBJ2-5	TRBV7-2	.	.
CASRGGQENFYEQYF	TGTGCCAGCAGGGGGGGACAGGAGAATTTCTACGAGCAGTACTTC	TRBJ2-7	TRBV6-1	TRBD1	few
CAWSTPWRGRMEKLFF	TGTGCCTGGAGTACTCCATGGAGGGGGAGAATGGAAAAACTGTTTTTT	TRBJ1-4	TRBV30	.	.
CAISGNSRYEQYF	TGTGCCATCAGTGGTAACAGCCGCTACGAGCAGTACTTC	TRBJ2-7	TRBV10-3	.	.
CASSYSRGTGANVLTF	TGTGCCAGCAGTTACTCAAGGGGCACTGGGGCCAACGTCCTGACTTTC	TRBJ2-6	TRBV6-5	.	once
CASSNRGLNTEAFF	TGTGCCAGTAGCAACAGGGGGCTGAACACTGAAGCTTTCTTT	TRBJ1-1	TRBV19	TRBD1	.